One sample yielded the 8 T cell receptor beta chains listed below, sequenced in a study of blood T cell repertoires in COVID-19. Profiling relied on immunoSEQ multiplex PCR, and the TCRdb table lists in-frame clones only, not all of them. The table lists some 30,000 clones, roughly 85% of them singletons. Sequenced input: peripheral blood. The receptor source for this set is a woman aged 55-70 years with active COVID-19.

V usage is TRBV6-6 and J usage is TRBJ1-1; 8 nucleotides match TRBD1. The CDR3 is 15 amino acids. Germline V gene data show CDR1 as MNHNY and CDR2 as SVGAGI (reference sequence). The J segment lost 1 base and the V segment lost 3 bases, leaving 4 bases of the junction unmatched. The CDR3 DNA follows: TGTGCCAGCAGTTATAATGGACAGGGGAACACTGAAGCTTTCTTT. Translation: CASSYNGQGNTEAFF.

This clone has just one count. The V call is TRBV5-4, the J call TRBJ2-1; D gene ambiguous. This CDR3 has 13 amino acids. V was trimmed by 0 bases and J by 3 bases, leaving 4 bases between them. The germline V gene encodes CDR1 SGHNT and CDR2 YYREEE (reference sequence). The CDR3 spells CASSLDNYNEQFF. The CDR3 nucleotides read TGTGCCAGCAGCTTGGACAACTACAATGAGCAGTTCTTC. Full variable domain (remainder filled in from reference TRBV5-4 and TRBJ2-1): ETGVTQSPTHLIKTRGQQVTLRCSSQSGHNTVSWYQQALGQGPQFIFQYYREEENGRGNFPPRFSGLQFPNYSSELNVNALELDDSALYLCASSLDNYNEQFFGPGTRLTVL.

Only one count was recorded for this clone. The rearrangement joins TRBV10-3 to TRBJ2-7, with a weak D call TRBD2 (5 bases). The germline CDR1 and CDR2 sequences are ENHRY and SYGVKD. The CDR3 has 11 amino acids. V lost 5 bases, J lost 5 bases, and 7 bases lay in between. The CDR3 sequence is CAISTRDEQYF. The DNA for the CDR3 is TGTGCCATCAGTACGAGGGACGAGCAGTACTTC.

This clone was counted a single time. The chain uses TRBV14 and TRBJ2-3; no firm D call. The CDR3 has 12 residues. Trimming shortened V by 4 bases and J by 6 bases, and 8 bases separated the two germline ends. Germline V lookup: CDR1 SGHDN, CDR2 FVKESK. CDR3 coding DNA: TGTGCCAGCAGCCCGACACGGGATACGCAGTATTTT. Translating gives CASSPTRDTQYF. The complete variable domain, with remaining parts taken from reference TRBV14 and TRBJ2-3, reads EAGVTQFPSHSVIEKGQTVTLRCDPISGHDNLYWYRRVMGKEIKFLLHFVKESKQDESGMPNNRFLAERTGGTYSTLKVQPAELEDSGVYFCASSPTRDTQYFGPGTRLTVL.

The chain joins TRBV7-3 to TRBJ2-1; 9 bases are shared with TRBD1. Germline CDR1 SGHTA, CDR2 FQGTGA. The CDR3 length is 17 residues. Trimming took 3 bases from V and 7 from J; bases not matched to a gene: 13. This CDR3 is CASSLASTGGVRNEQFF. The CDR3 DNA reads as TGTGCCAGCAGCTTGGCATCCACAGGGGGCGTAAGGAATGAGCAGTTCTTC.

The CDR3 region is CASSEHRAGQPQHF. In DNA, the CDR3 is TGTGCCAGCAGTGAACACAGGGCCGGTCAGCCCCAGCATTTT. The chain employs TRBV6-1 and TRBJ1-5, with D tentatively TRBD1 (6 bases). CDR1 is MNHNS and CDR2 is SASEGT in the germline V gene. The CDR3 length is 14 residues. Deletions cut 2 bases from V and 6 bases from J, with 11 bases between.

The CDR3 loop reads CASSSRGLSEEAFF. In nucleotides, the CDR3 is TGTGCCAGCAGTTCAAGGGGGCTATCTGAGGAAGCTTTCTTT. The chain carries TRBV27 and TRBJ1-1, with 7 bases identical to TRBD1. CDR1 is MNHEY and CDR2 is SMNVEV in the germline V gene (reference sequence). The CDR3 spans 14 residues. V shed 4 bases and J 8 bases; nucleotides not matched to a gene: 10.

This clone was detected once. This chain connects TRBV9 to TRBJ2-1, with a tentative D call TRBD1 (6 bases). V was clipped by 2 bases and J by 8 bases, with 14 bases between them. Germline V gene data show CDR1 as SGDLS and CDR2 as YYNGEE. The CDR3 is 14 residues long. CDR3 region: CASSVKGHRDEQFF. The CDR3 DNA reads as TGTGCCAGCAGCGTGAAGGGGCACAGGGATGAGCAGTTCTTC.